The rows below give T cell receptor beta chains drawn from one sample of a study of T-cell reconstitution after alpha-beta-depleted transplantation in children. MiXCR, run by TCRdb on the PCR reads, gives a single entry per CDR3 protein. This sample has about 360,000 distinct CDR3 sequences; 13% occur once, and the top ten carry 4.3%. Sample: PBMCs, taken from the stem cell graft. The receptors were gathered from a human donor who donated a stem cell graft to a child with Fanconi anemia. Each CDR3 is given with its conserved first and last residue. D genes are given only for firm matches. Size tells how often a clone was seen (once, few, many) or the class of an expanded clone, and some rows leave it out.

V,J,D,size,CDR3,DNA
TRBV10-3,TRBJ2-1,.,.,CAISSGGLLEQFF,TGTGCCATCAGTTCCGGGGGGCTCCTTGAGCAGTTCTTC
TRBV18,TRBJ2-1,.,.,CASSPQPDYNEQFF,TGTGCCAGCTCACCACAGCCGGACTACAATGAGCAGTTCTTC
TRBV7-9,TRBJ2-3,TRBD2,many,CASSTSGVTDTQYF,TGTGCCAGCAGTACTAGCGGGGTAACAGATACGCAGTATTTT
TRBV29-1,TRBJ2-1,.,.,CSGVPWRSSYNEQFF,TGCAGCGGTGTCCCCTGGAGGAGCTCCTACAATGAGCAGTTCTTC
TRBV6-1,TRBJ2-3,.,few,CASRSAGTSTDTQYF,TGTGCCAGCAGATCAGCGGGCACTAGCACAGATACGCAGTATTTT
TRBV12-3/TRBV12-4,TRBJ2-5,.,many,CASSLWAGETQYF,TGTGCCAGCAGCTTGTGGGCGGGAGAGACCCAGTACTTC
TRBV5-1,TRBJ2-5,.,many,CASSLGQETQYF,TGCGCCAGCAGCTTGGGGCAAGAGACCCAGTACTTC
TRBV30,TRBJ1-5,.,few,CAWSPDNSNQPQHF,TGTGCCTGGAGCCCGGACAATAGCAATCAGCCCCAGCATTTT
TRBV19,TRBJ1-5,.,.,CASSITGTLKPQHF,TGTGCCAGTAGTATCACCGGGACACTAAAGCCCCAGCATTTT
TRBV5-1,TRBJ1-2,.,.,CASSLAERADGYTF,TGCGCCAGCAGCTTGGCTGAAAGGGCTGATGGCTACACCTTC
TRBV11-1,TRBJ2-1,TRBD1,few,CASSWGQTFNEQFF,TGTGCCAGCAGCTGGGGACAGACCTTCAATGAGCAGTTCTTC
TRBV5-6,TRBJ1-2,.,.,CASSFTEGGHYGYTF,TGTGCCAGCAGCTTTACCGAGGGGGGTCACTATGGCTACACCTTC
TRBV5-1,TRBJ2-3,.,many,CASSIRDPRDTQYF,TGCGCCAGCAGCATCCGGGACCCCAGGGATACGCAGTATTTT
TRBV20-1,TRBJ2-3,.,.,CSARGGGAADTQYF,TGCAGTGCTAGAGGGGGGGGGGCCGCAGATACGCAGTATTTT
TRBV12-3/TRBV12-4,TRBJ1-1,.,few,CASSRLTGHGTEAFF,TGTGCCAGCAGCCGCCTGACAGGCCACGGGACTGAAGCTTTCTTT
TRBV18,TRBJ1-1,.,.,CASSPPLEVNTEAFF,TGTGCCAGCTCACCACCGTTGGAGGTGAACACTGAAGCTTTCTTT
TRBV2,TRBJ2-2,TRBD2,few,CASRKTSGANTGELFF,TGTGCCAGCAGGAAGACTAGCGGGGCCAACACCGGGGAGCTGTTTTTT
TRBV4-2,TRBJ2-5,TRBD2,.,CAMGPGLAGGYEYF,TGTGCCATGGGCCCTGGGCTCGCGGGGGGGTATGAGTACTTC
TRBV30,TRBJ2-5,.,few,CAWSYGGEETQYF,TGTGCCTGGAGTTACGGCGGGGAAGAGACCCAGTACTTC
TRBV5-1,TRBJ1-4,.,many,CASSLSPNEKLFF,TGCGCCAGCAGTTTAAGTCCTAATGAAAAACTGTTTTTT
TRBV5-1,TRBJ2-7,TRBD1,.,CASSPDGVRGSEQYF,TGCGCCAGCAGCCCGGACGGGGTCAGGGGGTCCGAGCAGTACTTC
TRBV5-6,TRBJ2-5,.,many,CASSLGRGETQYF,TGTGCCAGCAGCTTGGGCAGGGGAGAGACCCAGTACTTC
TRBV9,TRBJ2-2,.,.,CASSIRSGELFF,TGTGCCAGCAGCATCCGCTCCGGGGAGCTGTTTTTT
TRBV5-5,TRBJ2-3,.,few,CASSLWRGSTDTQYF,TGTGCCAGCAGCTTGTGGAGGGGGAGCACAGATACGCAGTATTTT
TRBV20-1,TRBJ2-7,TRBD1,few,CSATRDSTTYEQYF,TGCAGTGCTACACGGGACAGTACCACCTACGAGCAGTACTTC
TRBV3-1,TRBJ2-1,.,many,CASSPTRNSYNEQFF,TGTGCCAGCAGCCCAACTAGAAACTCCTACAATGAGCAGTTCTTC
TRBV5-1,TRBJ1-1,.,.,CASSLADVGTEAFF,TGCGCCAGCAGCTTGGCTGACGTGGGCACTGAAGCTTTCTTT
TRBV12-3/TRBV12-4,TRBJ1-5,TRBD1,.,CASSLTGGLQPQHF,TGTGCCAGCAGTCTTACAGGGGGCTTGCAGCCCCAGCATTTT
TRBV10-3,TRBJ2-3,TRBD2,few,CAIRGGETDTQYF,TGTGCCATCAGGGGGGGGGAGACAGATACGCAGTATTTT
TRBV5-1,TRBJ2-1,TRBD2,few,CASSLSSSGGYNEQFF,TGCGCCAGCAGCTTGTCATCGAGCGGGGGATACAATGAGCAGTTCTTC
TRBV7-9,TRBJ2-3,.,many,CASSLDLRADTQYF,TGTGCCAGCAGCTTAGATCTCCGGGCAGATACGCAGTATTTT
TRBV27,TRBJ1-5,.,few,CASSLYAGHQPQHF,TGTGCCAGCAGTTTATATGCAGGCCATCAGCCCCAGCATTTT
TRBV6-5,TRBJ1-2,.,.,CASRFSGTSDGYTF,TGTGCCAGCAGGTTCTCCGGGACATCGGATGGCTACACCTTC
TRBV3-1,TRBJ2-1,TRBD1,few,CASSQAGDRAHEQFF,TGTGCCAGCAGCCAAGCCGGGGACAGAGCACATGAGCAGTTCTTC
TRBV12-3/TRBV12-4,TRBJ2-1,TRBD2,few,CASTPSGPPGNEQFF,TGTGCCAGCACCCCTAGCGGGCCCCCAGGCAATGAGCAGTTCTTC
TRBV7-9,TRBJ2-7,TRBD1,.,CASSPPTGVPYEQYF,TGTGCCAGCAGCCCACCGACAGGGGTTCCCTACGAGCAGTACTTC
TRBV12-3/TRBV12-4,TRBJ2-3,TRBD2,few,CASRGTSGVLKGTQYF,TGTGCCAGCAGAGGGACTAGCGGGGTCTTAAAGGGTACGCAGTATTTT
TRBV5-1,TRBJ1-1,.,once,CASSFRGQGNTEAFF,TGCGCCAGCAGCTTCCGGGGGCAGGGGAACACTGAAGCTTTCTTT
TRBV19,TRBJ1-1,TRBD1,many,CASSKHARIGDRGGLNTEAFF,TGTGCCAGTAGTAAACACGCGCGGATAGGGGACAGGGGAGGCCTGAACACTGAAGCTTTCTTT
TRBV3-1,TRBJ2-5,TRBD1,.,CASSQGQGIRETQYF,TGTGCCAGCAGCCAAGGACAGGGGATCAGGGAGACCCAGTACTTC
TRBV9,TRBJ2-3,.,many,CASSVVAEQTFTDTQYF,TGTGCCAGCAGCGTAGTTGCAGAGCAGACCTTCACAGATACGCAGTATTTT
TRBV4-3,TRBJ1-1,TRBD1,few,CASSQAWDREEAFF,TGCGCCAGCAGCCAGGCATGGGACAGGGAGGAAGCTTTCTTT
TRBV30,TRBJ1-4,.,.,CAWRGDGDEKLFF,TGTGCCTGGAGGGGGGACGGGGATGAAAAACTGTTTTTT
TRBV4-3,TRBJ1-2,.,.,CASSQDRRGAYGYTF,TGCGCCAGCAGCCAAGATCGACGAGGGGCCTATGGCTACACCTTC
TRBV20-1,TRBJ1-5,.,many,CSARTVNQPQHF,TGCAGTGCGAGGACGGTCAATCAGCCCCAGCATTTT
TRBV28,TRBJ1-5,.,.,CASRMGALNQPQHF,TGTGCCAGCAGAATGGGTGCTCTAAATCAGCCCCAGCATTTT
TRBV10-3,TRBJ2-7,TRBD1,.,CAIGTGGNLYEQYF,TGTGCCATCGGGACAGGGGGCAATTTATACGAGCAGTACTTC
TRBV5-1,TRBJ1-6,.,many,CASSLVAGLYSPLHF,TGCGCCAGCAGCTTGGTGGCGGGGTTGTATTCACCCCTCCACTTT
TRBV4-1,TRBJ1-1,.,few,CASSQEINTEAFF,TGCGCCAGCAGCCAAGAGATCAACACTGAAGCTTTCTTT
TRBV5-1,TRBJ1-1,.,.,CASSLSGPGNTEAFF,TGCGCCAGCAGCTTATCGGGGCCCGGGAACACTGAAGCTTTCTTT
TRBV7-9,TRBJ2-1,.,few,CASSLVRDGRREQFF,TGTGCCAGCAGCTTAGTTAGAGACGGACGGAGAGAGCAGTTCTTC
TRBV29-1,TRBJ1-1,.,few,CSVEEDSDLNTEAFF,TGCAGCGTTGAAGAGGACAGTGACTTGAACACTGAAGCTTTCTTT
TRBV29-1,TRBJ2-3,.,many,CSVVGRGTDTQYF,TGCAGCGTCGTGGGTAGAGGCACAGATACGCAGTATTTT
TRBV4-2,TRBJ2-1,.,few,CASSSKQATSSYNEQFF,TGTGCCAGCAGCTCTAAACAGGCCACTAGCTCCTACAATGAGCAGTTCTTC
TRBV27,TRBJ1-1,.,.,CASSREALGTEAFF,TGTGCCAGCAGTAGGGAAGCCCTTGGCACTGAAGCTTTCTTT
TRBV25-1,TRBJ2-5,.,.,CASSEKNDAGEETQYF,TGTGCCAGCAGTGAAAAAAACGACGCCGGAGAAGAGACCCAGTACTTC
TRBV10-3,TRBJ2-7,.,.,CAISESRGELREQYF,TGTGCCATCAGTGAGTCGAGAGGGGAGCTCCGGGAGCAGTACTTC
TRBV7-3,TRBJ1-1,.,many,CASSLYPPASGVNTEAFF,TGTGCCAGCAGCTTATATCCTCCCGCGTCGGGGGTCAACACTGAAGCTTTCTTT